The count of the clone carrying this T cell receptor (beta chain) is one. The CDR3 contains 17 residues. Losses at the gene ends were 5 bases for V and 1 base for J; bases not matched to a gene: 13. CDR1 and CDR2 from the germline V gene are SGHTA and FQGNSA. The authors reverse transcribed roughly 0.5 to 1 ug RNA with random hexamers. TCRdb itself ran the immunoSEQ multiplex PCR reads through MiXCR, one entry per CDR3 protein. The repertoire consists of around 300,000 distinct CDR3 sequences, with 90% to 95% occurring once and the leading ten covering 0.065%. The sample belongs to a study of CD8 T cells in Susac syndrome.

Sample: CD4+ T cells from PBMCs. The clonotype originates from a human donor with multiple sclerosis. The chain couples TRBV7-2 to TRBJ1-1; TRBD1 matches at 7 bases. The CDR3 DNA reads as TGTGCCAGCAGCGTCCCTCGGACAGGTGTGGGGAACACTGAAGCTTTCTTT. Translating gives CASSVPRTGVGNTEAFF.